This TCR beta chain was captured in a study of shared clonotypes between healthy human individuals. Method: immunoSEQ multiplex PCR; TCRdb's copy keeps in-frame clones and lacks some. Among 1.5 million to 2.5 million clones, just under 95% were seen once, and the ten largest hold 1% to 1.5%. Naive CD8 populations comprised CD45RO-negative cells positively selected for CCR7, excluding terminally differentiated effector memory CD45RA+ cells. Germline V CDR1 and CDR2: SGHTA, FQGNSA. CDR3 length equals 17 residues. The V and J ends lost 4 bases and 1 base, in that order; junction bases with no gene match: 4.

Sequenced input: naive CD8+ T cells sorted from blood. The clonotype comes from a man aged 18-30 years in good health. The gene calls are TRBV7-2 and TRBJ2-1, with 13 bases that match TRBD2. CDR3 DNA sequence: TGTGCCAGCAGCTCCCGGACTAGCGGGGGTTCCTACAATGAGCAGTTCTTC. Amino acids: CASSSRTSGGSYNEQFF.